The 6 T cell receptor beta chains below were found in one sample sequenced in a study of blood T cell repertoires in COVID-19. Clones were sequenced by immunoSEQ multiplex PCR, and TCRdb holds only the in-frame ones, with some missing. This table holds some 15,000 clones, roughly 90% found once. Sequences were obtained from peripheral blood. The receptors originated from a human donor in a cohort sampled during active COVID-19.

This clone was found a few times. The V call is TRBV5-1, the J call TRBJ2-1, with 9 bases fitting TRBD1. With 0 bases clipped from V and 10 bases from J, the junction kept 5 bases outside the gene matches. Germline V CDR1 and CDR2: SGHRS, YFSETQ. This CDR3 has 14 residues. CDR3 bases: TGCGCCAGCAGCTTGGAGGGACAGGGCCGCGAGCAGTTCTTC. It is translated as CASSLEGQGREQFF.

The rearrangement uses TRBV28 and TRBJ1-1; D remains ambiguous. The CDR3 covers 12 residues. Germline V gene sequence: CDR1 MDHEN, CDR2 SYDVKM. Trimming left V 6 bases short and J 4 bases short, with 9 bases between. CDR3 sequence reads: CASSFPGTEAFF. The CDR3 nucleotides read TGTGCCAGCAGCTTTCCGGGCACTGAAGCTTTCTTT.

V gene TRBV2 combines with J gene TRBJ2-3; 7 bases map to TRBD2. The length of the CDR3 is 15 residues. From germline, CDR1 is SNHLY and CDR2 FYNNEI. V was clipped by 3 bases and J by 0 bases; unmatched bases: 3. DNA of the CDR3: TGTGCCAGCAGTGATAGCGGGTTTAGCACAGATACGCAGTATTTT. It yields the protein CASSDSGFSTDTQYF.

The chain uses TRBV3-1 (or the pseudogene TRBV3-2) and TRBJ1-2; possible D gene TRBD1, 6 bases. Germline CDR1 and CDR2: LGHDT and YNNKEL (reference sequence). V dropped 4 bases and J dropped 3 bases, with 15 bases sitting between them. This CDR3 contains 15 residues. For the CDR3, the DNA is TGTGCCAGCAGCCCCCTGGGCAGGGGACACTATGGCTACACCTTC. Its translation is CASSPLGRGHYGYTF.

The J gene is TRBJ2-2, the V gene TRBV6-5, with TRBD1 identical over 10 bases. CDR1 is MNHEY, CDR2 SVGAGI, per germline. This CDR3 spans 15 amino acids. Trimming at V came to 6 bases and at J to 6 bases, leaving 7 bases not matched to a gene. The chain's CDR3 is CASRRQGALAGELFF. CDR3 DNA sequence: TGTGCCAGCAGACGACAGGGGGCGCTGGCCGGGGAGCTGTTTTTT.

The CDR3 sequence: CASSSSNTGGAGANVLTF. The DNA of the CDR3 is TGTGCCAGCAGTTCCTCCAATACAGGGGGGGCTGGGGCCAACGTCCTGACTTTC. The V and J genes are TRBV28 and TRBJ2-6, with TRBD1 as a possible D gene (8 bases). The CDR3 runs to 18 residues. Per germline, CDR1 MDHEN and CDR2 SYDVKM. V dropped 4 bases and J dropped 2 bases, with 18 bases sitting between them.